The T cell receptor (beta chain) under discussion was sequenced for a study of early T cells in non-severe SARS-CoV-2 infection. The table lists this clonotype with many counts. Each cDNA molecule carried a unique molecular identifier. TCRdb reprocessed the 5' RACE reads via MiXCR and lists one record per CDR3 protein. In the table there are 77,000 or so distinct CDR3 sequences, roughly 15% of which are singletons. CDR3 length: 12 amino acids. Looked up from germline, CDR1 is MNHNY and CDR2 is SVGAGI (reference sequence). V shed 8 bases and J shed 8 bases, with 13 bases lying between them. This chain connects TRBV6-6 to TRBJ2-1, with unresolved D. The sample consisted of whole blood, taken at baseline. The sequence derives from an adult who was a healthcare worker with PCR-confirmed SARS-CoV-2 infection or an uninfected control (not recorded which). The CDR3 DNA sequence: TGTGCCAGCGCCTCCTTTGGGTATGAGCAGTTCTTC. It is translated as CASASFGYEQFF.